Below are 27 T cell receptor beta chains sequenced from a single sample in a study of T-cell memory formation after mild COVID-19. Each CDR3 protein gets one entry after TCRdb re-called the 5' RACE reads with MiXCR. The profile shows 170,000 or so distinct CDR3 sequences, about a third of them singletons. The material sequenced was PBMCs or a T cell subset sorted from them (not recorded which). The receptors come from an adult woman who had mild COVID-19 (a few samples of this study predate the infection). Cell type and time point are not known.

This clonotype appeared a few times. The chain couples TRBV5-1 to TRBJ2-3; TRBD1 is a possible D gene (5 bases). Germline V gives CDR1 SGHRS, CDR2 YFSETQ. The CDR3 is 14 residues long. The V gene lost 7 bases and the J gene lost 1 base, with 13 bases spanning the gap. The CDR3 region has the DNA TGCGCCAGCTGTAGACAGTTCGGCACAGATACGCAGTATTTT. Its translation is CASCRQFGTDTQYF.

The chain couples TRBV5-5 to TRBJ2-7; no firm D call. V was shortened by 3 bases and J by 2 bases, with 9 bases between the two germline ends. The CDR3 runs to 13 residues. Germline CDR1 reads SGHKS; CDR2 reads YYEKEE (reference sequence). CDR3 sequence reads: CASSSVGAYEQYF. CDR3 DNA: TGTGCCAGCAGCTCGGTCGGAGCCTACGAGCAGTACTTC. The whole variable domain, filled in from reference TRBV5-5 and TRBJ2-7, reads DAGVTQSPTHLIKTRGQQVTLRCSPISGHKSVSWYQQVLGQGPQFIFQYYEKEERGRGNFPDRFSARQFPNYSSELNVNALLLGDSALYLCASSSVGAYEQYFGPGTRLTVT.

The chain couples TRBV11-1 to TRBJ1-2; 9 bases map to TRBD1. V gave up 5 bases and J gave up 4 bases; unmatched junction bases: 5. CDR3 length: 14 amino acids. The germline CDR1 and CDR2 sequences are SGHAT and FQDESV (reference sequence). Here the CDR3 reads CASSTPDRGYGYTF. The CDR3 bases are TGTGCCAGCAGCACCCCGGACAGGGGCTATGGCTACACCTTC.

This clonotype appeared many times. The CDR3 DNA is TGCAGTGCTAGTGGGGACGGAGGCTACACCTTC. Protein product: CSASGDGGYTF. This chain joins TRBV20-1 and TRBJ1-2; tentative D call: TRBD1 (5 bases). CDR3 length: 11 residues. V gave up 3 bases and J gave up 8 bases, with 10 bases separating them. CDR1 is DFQATT, CDR2 SNEGSKA, per germline (reference sequence).

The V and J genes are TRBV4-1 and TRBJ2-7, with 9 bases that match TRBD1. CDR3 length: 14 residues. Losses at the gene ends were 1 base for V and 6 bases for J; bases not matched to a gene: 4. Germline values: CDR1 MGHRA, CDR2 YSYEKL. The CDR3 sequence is CASSQGGQGFEQYF. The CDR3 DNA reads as TGCGCCAGCAGCCAAGGGGGACAGGGTTTCGAGCAGTACTTC.

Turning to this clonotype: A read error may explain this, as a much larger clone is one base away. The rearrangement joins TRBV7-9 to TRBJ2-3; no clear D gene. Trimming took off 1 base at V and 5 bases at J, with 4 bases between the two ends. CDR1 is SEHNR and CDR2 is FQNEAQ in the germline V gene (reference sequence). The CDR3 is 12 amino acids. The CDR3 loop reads CASSLGVDTQYF. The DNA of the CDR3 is TGTGCCAGCAGCTTAGGGGTAGATACGCAGTATTTT.

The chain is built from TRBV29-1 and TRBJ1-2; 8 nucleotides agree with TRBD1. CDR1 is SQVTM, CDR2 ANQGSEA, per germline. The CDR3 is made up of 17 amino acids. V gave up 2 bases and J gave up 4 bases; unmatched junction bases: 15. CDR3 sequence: CSVEIGYPGQETYGYTF. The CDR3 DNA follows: TGCAGCGTTGAAATCGGGTACCCGGGACAGGAAACCTATGGCTACACCTTC.

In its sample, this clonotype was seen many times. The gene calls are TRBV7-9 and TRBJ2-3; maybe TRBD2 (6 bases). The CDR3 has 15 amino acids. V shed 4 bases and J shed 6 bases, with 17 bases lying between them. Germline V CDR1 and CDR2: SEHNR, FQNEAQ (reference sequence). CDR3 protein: CASSSGRGFGDTQYF. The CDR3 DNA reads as TGTGCCAGCAGCTCCGGCCGGGGGTTTGGGGATACGCAGTATTTT.

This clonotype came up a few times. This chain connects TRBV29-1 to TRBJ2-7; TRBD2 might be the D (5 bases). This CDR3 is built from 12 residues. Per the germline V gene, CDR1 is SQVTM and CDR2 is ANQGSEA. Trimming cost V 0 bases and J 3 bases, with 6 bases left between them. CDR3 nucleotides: TGCAGCGTTGAAGAGGAGGACTACGAGCAGTACTTC. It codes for CSVEEEDYEQYF.

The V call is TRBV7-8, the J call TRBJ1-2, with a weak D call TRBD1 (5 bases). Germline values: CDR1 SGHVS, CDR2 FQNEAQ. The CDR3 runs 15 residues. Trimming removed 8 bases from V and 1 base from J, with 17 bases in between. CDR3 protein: CASQGWGSVNYGYTF. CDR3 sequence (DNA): TGTGCCAGCCAGGGTTGGGGATCGGTTAACTATGGCTACACCTTC.

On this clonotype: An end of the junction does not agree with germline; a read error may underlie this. CDR3: CACRGQGADEQFF. The CDR3 bases are TGCGCCTGCAGGGGACAGGGTGCGGATGAGCAGTTCTTC. The J gene is TRBJ2-1, the V gene TRBV5-1; the match to TRBD1 covers 9 bases. Germline V gene lookup returns CDR1 SGHRS and CDR2 YFSETQ. The CDR3 runs to 13 residues. The full variable domain, in which reference TRBV5-1 and TRBJ2-1 provide the parts outside the CDR3, is KAGVTQTPRYLIKTRGQQVTLSCSPISGHRSVSWYQQTPGQGLQFLFEYFSETQRNKGNFPGRFSGRQFSNSRSEMNVSTLELGDSALYLCACRGQGADEQFFGPGTRLTVL.

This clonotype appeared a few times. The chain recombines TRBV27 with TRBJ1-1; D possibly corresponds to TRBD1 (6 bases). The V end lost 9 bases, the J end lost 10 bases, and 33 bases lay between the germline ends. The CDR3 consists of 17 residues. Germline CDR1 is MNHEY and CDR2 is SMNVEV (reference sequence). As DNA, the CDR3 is TGTGCCAGAGTTGTCACCGGTTTGCCGTCTCCGGGACATGCAGCTTTCTTT. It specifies CARVVTGLPSPGHAAFF.

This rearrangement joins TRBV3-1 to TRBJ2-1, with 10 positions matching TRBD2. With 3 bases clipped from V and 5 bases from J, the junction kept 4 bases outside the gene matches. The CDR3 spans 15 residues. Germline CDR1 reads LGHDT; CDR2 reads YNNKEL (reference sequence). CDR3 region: CASSQALAGDNEQFF. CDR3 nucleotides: TGTGCCAGCAGCCAGGCGCTAGCGGGAGACAATGAGCAGTTCTTC.

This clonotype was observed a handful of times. CDR3 nucleotide sequence: TGTGCCAGCAGTTTAGAGAGGTATGAGCAGTTCTTC. Protein sequence: CASSLERYEQFF. The rearrangement links TRBV12-3 or TRBV12-4 to TRBJ2-1; no firm D call. The V end was cut by 1 base, the J end by 8 bases, with 6 bases between. The CDR3 loop spans 12 amino acids.

CDR3 coding DNA: TGTGCCAGCAGCTCAACTGGTGGGCGGTCATACAATGAGCAGTTCTTC. It encodes CASSSTGGRSYNEQFF. This chain uses TRBV11-2 with TRBJ2-1; D uncertain. Germline V CDR1 and CDR2: SGHAT, FQNNGV. The CDR3 runs 16 residues. V was pared by 4 bases and J by 4 bases, with 17 bases between.

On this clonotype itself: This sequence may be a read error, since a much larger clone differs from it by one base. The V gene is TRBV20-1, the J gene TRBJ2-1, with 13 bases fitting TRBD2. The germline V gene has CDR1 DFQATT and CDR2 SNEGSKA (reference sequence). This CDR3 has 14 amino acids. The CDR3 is CRGMGTSGVPSGVF. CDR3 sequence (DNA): TGCAGGGGGATGGGGACTAGCGGGGTACCATCAGGAGTCTTC.

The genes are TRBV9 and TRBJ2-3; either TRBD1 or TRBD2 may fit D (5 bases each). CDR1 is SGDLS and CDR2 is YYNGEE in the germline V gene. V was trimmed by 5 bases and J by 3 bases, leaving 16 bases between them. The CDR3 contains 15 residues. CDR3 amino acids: CASSRRDGSTDTQYF. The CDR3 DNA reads TGTGCCAGCAGTCGCAGGGATGGGAGTACAGATACGCAGTATTTT.

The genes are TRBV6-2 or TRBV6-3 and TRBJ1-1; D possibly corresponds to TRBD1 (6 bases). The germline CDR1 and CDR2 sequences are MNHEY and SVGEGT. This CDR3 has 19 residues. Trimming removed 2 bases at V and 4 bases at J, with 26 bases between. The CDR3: CASSYASKTGIGGGTEAFF. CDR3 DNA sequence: TGTGCCAGCAGTTACGCCAGCAAAACAGGGATTGGGGGCGGCACTGAAGCTTTCTTT.

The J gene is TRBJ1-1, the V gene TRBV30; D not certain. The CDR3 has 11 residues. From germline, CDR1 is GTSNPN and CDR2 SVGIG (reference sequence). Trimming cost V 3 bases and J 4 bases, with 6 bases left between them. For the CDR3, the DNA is TGTGCCTGGAGCAGAAGCACTGAAGCTTTCTTT. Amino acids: CAWSRSTEAFF.

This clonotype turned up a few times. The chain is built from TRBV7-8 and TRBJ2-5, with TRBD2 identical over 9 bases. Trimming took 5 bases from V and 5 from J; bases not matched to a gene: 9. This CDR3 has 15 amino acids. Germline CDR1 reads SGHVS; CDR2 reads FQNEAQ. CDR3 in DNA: TGTGCCAGCAGCCAGCCCCGCGGGGGGGCGGAGACCCAGTACTTC. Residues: CASSQPRGGAETQYF.

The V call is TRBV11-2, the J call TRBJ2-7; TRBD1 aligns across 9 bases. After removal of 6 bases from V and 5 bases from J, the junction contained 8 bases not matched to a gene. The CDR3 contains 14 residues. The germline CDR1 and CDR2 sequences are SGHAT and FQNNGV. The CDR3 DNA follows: TGTGCCAGCAGACTAGGACAGGGGTTGGACGAGCAGTACTTC. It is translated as CASRLGQGLDEQYF.

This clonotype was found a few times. The CDR3, as DNA: TGTGCCAGCAGCTCCGGACAGGGCAGAGGCTATGGCTACACCTTC. Translating gives CASSSGQGRGYGYTF. The chain carries TRBV7-2 and TRBJ1-2; 8 bases are a match to TRBD1. Germline V CDR1 and CDR2: SGHTA, FQGNSA. There are 15 residues in the CDR3. Germline trimming cut 4 bases from V and 4 bases from J; bases unmatched to any gene: 8.

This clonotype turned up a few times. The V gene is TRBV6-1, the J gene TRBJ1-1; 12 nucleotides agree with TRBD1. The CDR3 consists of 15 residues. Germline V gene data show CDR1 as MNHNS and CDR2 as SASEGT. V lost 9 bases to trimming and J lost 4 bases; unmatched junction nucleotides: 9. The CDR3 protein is CASNTGTGGLTEAFF. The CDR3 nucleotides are TGTGCCAGTAACACCGGGACAGGGGGCCTCACTGAAGCTTTCTTT.

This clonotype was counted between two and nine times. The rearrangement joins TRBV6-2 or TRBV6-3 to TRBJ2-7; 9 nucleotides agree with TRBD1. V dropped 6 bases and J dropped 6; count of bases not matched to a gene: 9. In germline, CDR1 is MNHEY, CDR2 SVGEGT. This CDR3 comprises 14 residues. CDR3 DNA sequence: TGTGCCAGCAGGCCACAGGGGGCATGGAGCGAGCAGTACTTC. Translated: CASRPQGAWSEQYF.

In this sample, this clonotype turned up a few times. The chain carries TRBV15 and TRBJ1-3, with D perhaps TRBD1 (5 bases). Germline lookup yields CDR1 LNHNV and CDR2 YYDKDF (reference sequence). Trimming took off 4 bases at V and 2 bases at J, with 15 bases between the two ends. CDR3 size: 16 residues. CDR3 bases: TGTGCCACCAGCAAAAAGACAGAGCCTCCTGGAAACACCATATATTTT. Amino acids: CATSKKTEPPGNTIYF.

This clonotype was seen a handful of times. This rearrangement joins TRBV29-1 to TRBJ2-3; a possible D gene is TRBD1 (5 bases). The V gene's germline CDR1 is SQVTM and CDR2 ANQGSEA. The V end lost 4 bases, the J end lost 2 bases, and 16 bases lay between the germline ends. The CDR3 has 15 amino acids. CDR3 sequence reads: CSVGDLQGFTDTQYF. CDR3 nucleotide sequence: TGCAGCGTTGGGGATCTTCAGGGATTCACAGATACGCAGTATTTT.

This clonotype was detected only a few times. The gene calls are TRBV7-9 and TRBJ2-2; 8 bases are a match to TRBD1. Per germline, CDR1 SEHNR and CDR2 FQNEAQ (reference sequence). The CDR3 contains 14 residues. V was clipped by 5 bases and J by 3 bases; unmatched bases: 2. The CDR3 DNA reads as TGTGCCAGCAGCACGACAGGGGACACCGGGGAGCTGTTTTTT. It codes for CASSTTGDTGELFF.